This TCR beta chain was captured by sequencing in a study of OX40 agonist ivuxolimab in advanced cancers. The CDR3 loop spans 15 amino acids. Germline CDR1 MGHRA, CDR2 YSYEKL. V shed 7 bases and J 4 bases; nucleotides not matched to a gene: 10. Clones were sequenced by immunoSEQ multiplex PCR, and TCRdb holds only the in-frame ones, with some missing. Of more than 30,000 clones in the sample, 88% are singletons; the top ten hold about 4.2%. The sequence derives from an adult with an advanced solid tumor such as melanoma, head and neck, liver or kidney cancer. The rearrangement links TRBV4-1 to TRBJ1-3, with 7 bases identical to TRBD1. Sequences were derived from CD4+ or CD8+ T cells sorted from blood, sampled in a trial of the OX40 agonist ivuxolimab. The CDR3 coding sequence is TGCGCCAGCATGCGTACAGGGGAACCCGGAAACACCATATATTTT. This translates into CASMRTGEPGNTIYF.